Each of the 6 T cell receptor beta chains below was sequenced from the same sample in a study of blood T cell repertoires in COVID-19. TCRdb's copy holds only in-frame clones and misses some; the assay was immunoSEQ multiplex PCR. Found here are some 70,000 clones, 80% to 90% of them singletons; the top ten hold less than 7.5%. The sequencing sample was made of peripheral blood. The source is an elderly woman with active COVID-19.

V and J are TRBV12-2 and TRBJ2-5; the table's TRBD2 call for D was not verified on the DNA. TRBV12-2 is reported as a pseudogene. The CDR3 loop spans 17 amino acids. CDR3 DNA: TGTGCAAGTCGCTTATTATCAGCGGGAGAAGTCCAAGAGACCCAGTACTTC. This translates into CASRLLSAGEVQETQYF.

The chain combines TRBV11-3 with TRBJ2-1; the D is unclear. CDR3 length: 15 amino acids. CDR1 and CDR2 (germline): SGHNT, YENEEA. V was cut by 0 bases and J by 5 bases, with 11 bases left in between. The CDR3 sequence: CASSLDSQRDNEQFF. The CDR3 DNA follows: TGTGCCAGCAGCTTAGATTCGCAGCGCGACAATGAGCAGTTCTTC.

The rearrangement joins TRBV18 to TRBJ1-1; D gene ambiguous. The V gene's germline CDR1 is KGHSH and CDR2 LQKENI. There are 16 residues in the CDR3. Between the trimmed V and J ends, which lost 1 base and 1 base, there was a span of 13 bases. CDR3 DNA: TGTGCCAGCTCACCACAGGGAGGGAGTAGGAACACTGAAGCTTTCTTT. Translation: CASSPQGGSRNTEAFF. Drawing the rest from reference TRBV18 and TRBJ1-1, the complete variable domain is NAGVMQNPRHLVRRRGQEARLRCSPMKGHSHVYWYRQLPEEGLKFMVYLQKENIIDESGMPKERFSAEFPKEGPSILRIQQVVRGDSAAYFCASSPQGGSRNTEAFFGQGTRLTVV.

This rearrangement joins TRBV11-1 to TRBJ2-7; no firm D call. V lost 1 base and J 3 bases, leaving 10 bases between the germline ends. CDR3 length: 14 residues. Germline-derived CDR1 and CDR2 are SGHAT and FQDESV (reference sequence). CDR3 nucleotides: TGTGCCAGCAGCTTAGGGCCAGGCTACTACGAGCAGTACTTC. Its translation: CASSLGPGYYEQYF.

This chain connects TRBV28 to TRBJ2-5; 11 nucleotides line up with TRBD2. V lost 5 bases, J lost 3 bases, and 8 bases stayed unmatched. CDR1 and CDR2 (germline): MDHEN, SYDVKM. The CDR3 runs 16 residues. CDR3 residues: CASSTSTSGAKETQYF. CDR3 coding DNA: TGTGCCAGCAGTACCTCGACTAGCGGGGCTAAAGAGACCCAGTACTTC.

V is TRBV27 and J is TRBJ2-3; the match to TRBD2 covers 9 bases. The V segment lost 3 bases and the J segment 4 bases; nucleotides outside the gene matches: 5. The V gene's germline CDR1 is MNHEY and CDR2 SMNVEV (reference sequence). There are 15 residues in the CDR3. The CDR3 DNA is TGTGCCAGCAGTTTGAGTAGCGGGAGACCAGATACGCAGTATTTT. Amino acid sequence: CASSLSSGRPDTQYF.